Presented here are 17 T cell receptor beta chains from one specimen sequenced in a study of human T cells and chemical hapten exposure. TCRdb independently ran MiXCR on the RACE reads; one entry per CDR3 protein. The sample includes approximately 100,000 distinct CDR3 sequences, around 10% of them seen just once. Time point reported: pre-sensitization, week 0. This sample's treatment: therapeutic diphenylcyclopropenone sensitization with weekly scalp DPC. The sample here was whole blood, taken in connection with sensitization to the hapten diphenylcyclopropenone (DPC). These receptors came from a woman aged 45-59 years with alopecia areata. Some clones in this sample may be carry-over from other donors' samples.

This clonotype appeared a few times. J is TRBJ2-1 and V is TRBV20-1, with a weak D call TRBD2 (6 bases). The V end was cut by 2 bases, the J end by 5 bases, with 13 bases between. Germline CDR1 is DFQATT and CDR2 is SNEGSKA (reference sequence). This CDR3 has 14 residues. Here the CDR3 reads CSARIQRVNNEQFF. For the CDR3, the DNA is TGCAGTGCTAGAATCCAGCGGGTGAACAATGAGCAGTTCTTC.

The CDR3 DNA is TGCGCCAGCAGCTTGGGACTAGCGGGAGGGACCACAGATACGCAGTATTTT. This gives the protein CASSLGLAGGTTDTQYF. The V and J genes are TRBV5-1 and TRBJ2-3, with 14 bases identical to TRBD2. J gave up 2 bases and V 0 bases, and 2 bases lay outside the gene matches. In germline, CDR1 is SGHRS, CDR2 YFSETQ. The CDR3 is 17 residues long.

This clonotype came up a few times. The chain combines TRBV10-2 with TRBJ1-5; possibly TRBD1 for D (6 bases). Germline V lookup: CDR1 WSHSY, CDR2 SAAADI. V dropped 6 bases and J dropped 5 bases, with 11 bases sitting between them. The CDR3 extends over 13 amino acids. The CDR3 DNA is TGCGCCAGCAGCGGGGGGCCCTATCAGCCCCAGCATTTT. It encodes CASSGGPYQPQHF.

This chain joins TRBV10-1 and TRBJ2-7; D gene uncertain. The CDR3 covers 14 residues. CDR1 WNHNN and CDR2 SYGVQD come from the germline V gene (reference sequence). The ends were cut back, 2 bases at V and 1 base at J, with 9 bases in the middle. The CDR3 loop is CASSELGRSYEQYF. DNA for the CDR3: TGCGCCAGCAGTGAGCTTGGCAGGTCCTACGAGCAGTACTTC.

The chain employs TRBV18 and TRBJ2-7; tentative D call: TRBD1 (5 bases). Trimming removed 4 bases at V and 3 bases at J, with 10 bases between. The CDR3 extends over 13 amino acids. Germline loops: CDR1 KGHSH, CDR2 LQKENI. In DNA, the CDR3 is TGTGCCAGCTCACGTGATCAGGGCTACGAGCAGTACTTC. The encoded protein is CASSRDQGYEQYF.

V usage is TRBV18 and J usage is TRBJ1-5, with 7 bases lining up with TRBD1. Germline CDR1 is KGHSH and CDR2 is LQKENI. With V trimmed by 4 bases and J by 5 bases, 5 bases remained unmatched. This CDR3 is 14 amino acids long. In DNA form, the CDR3 reads TGTGCCAGCTCACTCGACAGGGTAGATCAGCCCCAGCATTTT. This encodes CASSLDRVDQPQHF.

The rearrangement links TRBV11-2 to TRBJ2-7; 7 nucleotides line up with TRBD2. The CDR3 covers 15 residues. CDR1 is SGHAT, CDR2 FQNNGV, per germline. J gave up 2 bases and V 1 base, and 5 bases lay outside the gene matches. The CDR3 nucleotides are TGTGCCAGCAGCTTAGTCCCGGGGGGAACCTACGAGCAGTACTTC. It codes for CASSLVPGGTYEQYF. Looking up the rest from reference TRBV11-2 and TRBJ2-7 gives the full variable domain: EAGVAQSPRYKIIEKRQSVAFWCNPISGHATLYWYQQILGQGPKLLIQFQNNGVVDDSQLPKDRFSAERLKGVDSTLKIQPAKLEDSAVYLCASSLVPGGTYEQYFGPGTRLTVT.

The table lists this clonotype with a few counts. The chain carries TRBV24-1 and TRBJ2-2; tentative D call: TRBD2 (5 bases). This CDR3 contains 13 residues. V lost 4 bases, J lost 6 bases, and 8 bases lay in between. CDR1 KGHDR and CDR2 SFDVKD come from the germline V gene. The CDR3 spells CATSELRAGELFF. CDR3 bases: TGTGCCACCAGTGAATTGCGGGCCGGGGAGCTGTTTTTT.

The V call is TRBV5-1, the J call TRBJ1-1, with unresolved D. V was shortened by 1 base and J by 1 base, with 14 bases between the two germline ends. The CDR3 totals 16 residues. Germline V gives CDR1 SGHRS, CDR2 YFSETQ. The CDR3 region is CASSLYPGIENTEAFF. For the CDR3, the DNA is TGCGCCAGCAGCTTGTATCCCGGGATTGAGAACACTGAAGCTTTCTTT. Looking up the rest from reference TRBV5-1 and TRBJ1-1 gives the full variable domain: KAGVTQTPRYLIKTRGQQVTLSCSPISGHRSVSWYQQTPGQGLQFLFEYFSETQRNKGNFPGRFSGRQFSNSRSEMNVSTLELGDSALYLCASSLYPGIENTEAFFGQGTRLTVV.

The rearrangement links TRBV6-2 or TRBV6-3 to TRBJ1-3, with D unclear. CDR3 length equals 16 residues. The V and J ends lost 4 bases and 1 base respectively, with 14 bases between them. Germline V CDR1 and CDR2: MNHEY, SVGEGT. CDR3 DNA sequence: TGTGCCAGCAGTTTGATCCCTGGGCGGTCTGGAAACACCATATATTTT. Translating it yields CASSLIPGRSGNTIYF.

This clonotype appeared a few times. The chain has TRBV6-5 and TRBJ1-1, with 7 bases that match TRBD1. Unmatched junction bases numbered 8, after V lost 2 bases and J lost 11 bases. This CDR3 is 13 amino acids long. Germline V CDR1 and CDR2: MNHEY, SVGAGI. CDR3 DNA: TGTGCCAGCAGTTACGTACCCGACAGGGCGGCTTTCTTT. Translating it yields CASSYVPDRAAFF.

This clonotype was found many times. The chain joins TRBV5-1 to TRBJ2-2, with D possibly being TRBD2 (6 bases). The CDR3 covers 18 residues. The V and J ends lost 2 bases and 6 bases respectively, with 23 bases between them. Germline CDR1 and CDR2: SGHRS and YFSETQ. The CDR3, as DNA: TGCGCCAGCAGCTTCTACCCCTCTAGCGAGCCCCCCCCCGGGGAGCTGTTTTTT. Translated: CASSFYPSSEPPPGELFF.

This clonotype came up a few times. The rearrangement uses TRBV28 and TRBJ2-4; weak D call: TRBD1 (5 bases). The CDR3 totals 15 residues. V gave up 4 bases and J gave up 0 bases, with 10 bases separating them. Germline V CDR1 and CDR2: MDHEN, SYDVKM. CDR3 residues: CASSSTVLAKNIQYF. The CDR3 DNA sequence: TGTGCCAGCAGTTCGACAGTACTAGCCAAAAACATTCAGTACTTC.

This clonotype has only a few counts. The chain combines TRBV20-1 with TRBJ1-2; D remains unclear. Germline V gene lookup returns CDR1 DFQATT and CDR2 SNEGSKA (reference sequence). The CDR3 totals 12 residues. V lost 5 bases and J lost 5, with 12 bases in between. The CDR3 region has the DNA TGCAGTGCTCCAACGGAACCGTATGGCTACACCTTC. Its protein is CSAPTEPYGYTF.

V is TRBV19 and J is TRBJ2-4; 7 nucleotides agree with TRBD2. Trimming removed 10 bases from V and 0 bases from J; junction bases left unmatched: 9. This CDR3 is 15 amino acids long. The germline gives CDR1 LNHDA, CDR2 SQIVND (reference sequence). The CDR3 sequence: CATAGLAVAKNIQYF. CDR3 DNA sequence: TGTGCCACGGCCGGGCTAGCGGTAGCCAAAAACATTCAGTACTTC.

J is TRBJ1-1 and V is TRBV2; D is possibly TRBD1 (6 bases). CDR1 and CDR2 (germline): SNHLY, FYNNEI. The V gene lost 9 bases and the J gene lost 2 bases, with 16 bases spanning the gap. The CDR3 consists of 14 residues. As DNA, the CDR3 is TGTGCCAGGGCGGGGGGCTCCTATAACACTGAAGCTTTCTTT. Translation gives CARAGGSYNTEAFF.

The rearrangement uses TRBV7-9 and TRBJ1-3; TRBD1 might be the D (5 bases). Germline loops: CDR1 SEHNR, CDR2 FQNEAQ (reference sequence). Trimming shortened V by 5 bases and J by 9 bases, and 23 bases separated the two germline ends. CDR3 size: 16 residues. The CDR3 DNA follows: TGTGCCAGCAGCCCCATATTGGGACTCCTGGAAGGCACCATATATTTT. This sequence encodes CASSPILGLLEGTIYF.